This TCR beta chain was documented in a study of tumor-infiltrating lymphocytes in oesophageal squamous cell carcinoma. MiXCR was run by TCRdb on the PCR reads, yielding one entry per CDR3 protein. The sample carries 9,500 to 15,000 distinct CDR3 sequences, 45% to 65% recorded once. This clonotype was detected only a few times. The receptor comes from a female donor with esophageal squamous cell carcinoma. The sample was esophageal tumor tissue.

The CDR3 DNA follows: TGCGCCAGCAGCCAGGAGGACAGGGGAGGCTCCTACGAGCAGTACTTC. This translates into CASSQEDRGGSYEQYF. The chain recombines TRBV4-3 with TRBJ2-4, with 9 bases that match TRBD1. The end of the DNA aligns better with TRBJ2-7, so the J call may be wrong. CDR3 length equals 16 residues. The germline CDR1 and CDR2 sequences are LGHNA and YSLEER.